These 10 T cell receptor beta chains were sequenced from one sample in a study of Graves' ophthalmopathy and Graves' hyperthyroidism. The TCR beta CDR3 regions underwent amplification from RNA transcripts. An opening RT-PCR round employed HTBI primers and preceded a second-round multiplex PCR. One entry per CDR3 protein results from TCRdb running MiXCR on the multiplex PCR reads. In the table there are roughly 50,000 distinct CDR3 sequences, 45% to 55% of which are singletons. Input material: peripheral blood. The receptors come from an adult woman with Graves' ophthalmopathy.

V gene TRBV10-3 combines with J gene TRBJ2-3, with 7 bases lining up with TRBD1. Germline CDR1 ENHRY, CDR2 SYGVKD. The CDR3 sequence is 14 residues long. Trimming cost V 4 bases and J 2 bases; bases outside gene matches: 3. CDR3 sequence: CAISAQGNTDTQYF. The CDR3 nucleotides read TGTGCCATCAGTGCACAGGGGAACACAGATACGCAGTATTTT.

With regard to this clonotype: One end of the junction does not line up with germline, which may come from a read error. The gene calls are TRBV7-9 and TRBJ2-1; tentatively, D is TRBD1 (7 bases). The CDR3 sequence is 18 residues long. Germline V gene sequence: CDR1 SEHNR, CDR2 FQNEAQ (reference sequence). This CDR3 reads CASSLGGRRGPGYNEEFF. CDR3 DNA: TGTGCCAGCAGCTTAGGTGGGAGGAGGGGGCCGGGATACAATGAGGAGTTCTTC.

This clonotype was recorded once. The CDR3 DNA follows: TGTGCCTGGAGTGTACTAGCGGGAGCTTCTGAGCAGTTCTTC. It codes for CAWSVLAGASEQFF. The rearrangement links TRBV30 to TRBJ2-1, with 11 bases lining up with TRBD2. The germline CDR1 and CDR2 sequences are GTSNPN and SVGIG (reference sequence). This CDR3 comprises 14 residues. The ends lost 0 bases at V and 9 bases at J; junction bases unmatched: 4.

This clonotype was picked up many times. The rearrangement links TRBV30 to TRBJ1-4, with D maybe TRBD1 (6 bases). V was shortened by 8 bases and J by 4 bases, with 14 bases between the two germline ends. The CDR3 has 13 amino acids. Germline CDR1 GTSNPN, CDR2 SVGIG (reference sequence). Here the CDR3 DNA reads TGTGCCCTCGGACAGAACCTTAATGAAAAACTGTTTTTT. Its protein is CALGQNLNEKLFF.

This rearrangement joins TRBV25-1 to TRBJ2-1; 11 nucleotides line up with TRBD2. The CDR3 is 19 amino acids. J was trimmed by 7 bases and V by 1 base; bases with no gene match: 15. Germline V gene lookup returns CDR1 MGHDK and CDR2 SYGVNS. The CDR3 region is CASSELRRLAGGLVNEQFF. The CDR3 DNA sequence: TGTGCCAGCAGTGAATTAAGGAGATTAGCGGGGGGGCTTGTGAATGAGCAGTTCTTC.

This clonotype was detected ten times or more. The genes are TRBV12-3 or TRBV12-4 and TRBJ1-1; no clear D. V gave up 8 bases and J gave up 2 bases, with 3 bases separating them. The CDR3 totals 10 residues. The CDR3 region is CASGNTEAFF. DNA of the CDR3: TGTGCCAGCGGTAACACTGAAGCTTTCTTT.

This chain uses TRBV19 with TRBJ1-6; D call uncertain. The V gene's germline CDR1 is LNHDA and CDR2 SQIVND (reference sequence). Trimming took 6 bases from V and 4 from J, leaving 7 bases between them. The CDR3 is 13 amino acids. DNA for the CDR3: TGTGCCAGTAGGACAAAGTATAATTCACCCCTCCACTTT. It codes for CASRTKYNSPLHF.

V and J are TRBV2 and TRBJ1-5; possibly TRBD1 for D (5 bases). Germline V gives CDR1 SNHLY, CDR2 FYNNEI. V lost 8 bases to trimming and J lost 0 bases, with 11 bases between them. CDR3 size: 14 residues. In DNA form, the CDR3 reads TGTGCCAGCGCCCAGGGTTATAGCAATCAGCCCCAGCATTTT. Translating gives CASAQGYSNQPQHF.

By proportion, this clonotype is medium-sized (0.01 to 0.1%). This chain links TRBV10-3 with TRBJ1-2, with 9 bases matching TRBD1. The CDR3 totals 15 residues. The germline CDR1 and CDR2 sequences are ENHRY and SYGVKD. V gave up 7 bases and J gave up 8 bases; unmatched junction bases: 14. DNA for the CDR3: TGTGCCATCAAATTGACAGGGGGTACCGCCGCCGGCTACACCTTC. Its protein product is CAIKLTGGTAAGYTF.

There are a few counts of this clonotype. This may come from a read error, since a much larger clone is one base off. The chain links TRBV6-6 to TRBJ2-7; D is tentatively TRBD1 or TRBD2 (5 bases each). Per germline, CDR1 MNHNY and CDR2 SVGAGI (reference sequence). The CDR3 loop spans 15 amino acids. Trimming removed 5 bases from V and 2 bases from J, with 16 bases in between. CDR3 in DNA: TGTGCCAGCAGTCCCCCGAGGGGCACACCCTACGAGCAGTACTTC. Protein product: CASSPPRGTPYEQYF.